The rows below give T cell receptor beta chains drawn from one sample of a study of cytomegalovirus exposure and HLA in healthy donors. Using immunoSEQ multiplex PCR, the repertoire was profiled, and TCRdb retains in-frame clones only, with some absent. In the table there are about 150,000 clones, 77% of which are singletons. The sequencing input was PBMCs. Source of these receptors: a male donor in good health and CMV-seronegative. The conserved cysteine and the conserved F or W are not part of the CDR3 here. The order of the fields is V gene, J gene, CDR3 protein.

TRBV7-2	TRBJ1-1	ASSLGYRSQAF
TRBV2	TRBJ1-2	ASRAQGAPGYGYT
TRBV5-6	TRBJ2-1	ASRLLATGDHNEQF
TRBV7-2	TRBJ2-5	ASSLQRGQETQY
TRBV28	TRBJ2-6	ASSRSSGANGLT
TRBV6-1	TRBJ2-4	ASSESTGQTQNIQY
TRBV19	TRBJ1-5	ASSPSLQPQH
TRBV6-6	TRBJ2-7	ASSYSRGTPYEQY
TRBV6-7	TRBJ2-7	ASSLLAGPHEQY
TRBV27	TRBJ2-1	ASSLTRVDEQF
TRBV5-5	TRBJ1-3	ASSLVGSGNTIY
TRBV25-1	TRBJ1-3	ASSQGGGNTIY
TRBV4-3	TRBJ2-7	ASSQDRGEQY
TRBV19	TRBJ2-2	ASSIGTANTGELF
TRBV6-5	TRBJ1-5	ASSYLQGNQPQH
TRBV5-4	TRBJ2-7	ASSSGLAGGTFHEQY
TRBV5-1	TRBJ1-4	ASKEGSTNEKLF
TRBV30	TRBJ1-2	AWSVDRRGYT
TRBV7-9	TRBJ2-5	ASSQKTGVGQETQY
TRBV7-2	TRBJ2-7	ASTPLSGYEQY
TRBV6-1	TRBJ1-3	ASTRTGDGNTIY
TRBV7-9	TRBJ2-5	ASSFGPGGPQETQY
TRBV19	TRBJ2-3	ASSSLAGGEDTQY
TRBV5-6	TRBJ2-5	ASSLDRKKTQY
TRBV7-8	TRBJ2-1	ASSPSAGVRNEQF
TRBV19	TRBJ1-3	ASSRQTGRSGNTIY
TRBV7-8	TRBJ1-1	ASSSLPAGANTEAF
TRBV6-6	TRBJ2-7	ASSLIPGLQYEQY
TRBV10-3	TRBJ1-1	AIRGQGVTEAF
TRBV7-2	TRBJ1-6	ASSSGTGLRSPLH
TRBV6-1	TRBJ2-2	ASGRLATGELF
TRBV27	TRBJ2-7	ASSFKPGSLSLVA
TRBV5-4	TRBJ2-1	ASSFGQGPYNEQF
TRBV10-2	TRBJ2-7	ASSESGTAYEQY
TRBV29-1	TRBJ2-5	SVGLPEETQY
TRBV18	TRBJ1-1	ASSPLSQGSDTEAF
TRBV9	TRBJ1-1	ASSAQTGGPPPAF
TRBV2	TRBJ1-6	ASSRDYSPLH
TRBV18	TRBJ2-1	ASSRSSGSKADEQF
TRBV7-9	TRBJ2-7	ASSRAGTGSYEQY
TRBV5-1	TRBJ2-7	ASSGGGSSSYEQY
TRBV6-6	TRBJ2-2	ASRGRGAGELF
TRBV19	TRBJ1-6	ASTQGISYNSPLH
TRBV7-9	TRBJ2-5	ASSPGLANQETQY
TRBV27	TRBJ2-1	ASRLWGDEQF
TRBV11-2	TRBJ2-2	ASSSSLAGGTGELF
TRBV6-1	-	ASKPGRGIYEQY
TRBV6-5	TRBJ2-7	ASRGGQGGYEQY
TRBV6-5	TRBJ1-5	ASRPGQGMRQPQH